The 8 T cell receptor beta chains reported below all come from one sample, sequenced in a study of cytomegalovirus exposure and HLA in healthy donors. The repertoire was sequenced with immunoSEQ multiplex PCR; TCRdb's copy has only in-frame clones and lacks some. The table records 90,000 to 140,000 clones, about 85% of them present only once. The sequenced sample was PBMCs. These receptors originate from a woman younger than 30 in good health and CMV-seropositive.

The count of this clone is one. The rearrangement joins TRBV2 to TRBJ2-7; 10 bases line up with TRBD1. Germline V gene lookup returns CDR1 SNHLY and CDR2 FYNNEI. Trimming took 6 bases from V and 5 from J; bases not matched to a gene: 7. The CDR3 contains 14 residues. CDR3 sequence reads: CASRKTGGINEQYF. DNA of the CDR3: TGTGCCAGCAGGAAGACAGGGGGCATCAACGAGCAGTACTTC.

J is TRBJ2-5 and V is TRBV5-1; D is ambiguous. The V and J ends lost 4 bases and 10 bases respectively, with 2 bases between them. The CDR3 is 8 residues long. Germline V gives CDR1 SGHRS, CDR2 YFSETQ. The CDR3 spells CASSLQYF. The CDR3 DNA sequence: TGCGCCAGCAGCCTCCAGTACTTC.

This rearrangement joins TRBV10-3 to TRBJ2-3; D might be TRBD2 (6 bases). The CDR3 is 15 residues long. The V end was cut by 8 bases, the J end by 1 base, with 16 bases between. The germline CDR1 and CDR2 sequences are ENHRY and SYGVKD. CDR3 in DNA: TGTGCCATCTCGGGTTTGGAGGGCCGCACAGATACGCAGTATTTT. Encoded protein: CAISGLEGRTDTQYF.

This clone was observed a single time. The rearrangement uses TRBV6-5 and TRBJ1-4, with no clear D. Germline V gene sequence: CDR1 MNHEY, CDR2 SVGAGI. CDR3 length: 13 residues. With 8 bases removed from V and 7 bases from J, the gap between germline ends came to 14 bases. The CDR3 sequence: CASRFRAGEKLFF. Written as DNA, the CDR3 is TGTGCCAGCCGATTTAGGGCGGGTGAAAAACTGTTTTTT.

The chain links TRBV28 to TRBJ2-5; weak D call: TRBD2 (6 bases). The V and J ends lost 5 bases and 2 bases respectively, with 9 bases between them. Per the germline V gene, CDR1 is MDHEN and CDR2 is SYDVKM. This CDR3 has 13 residues. The CDR3 reads CASSGTGQETQYF. The CDR3 DNA is TGTGCCAGCAGTGGGACTGGACAAGAGACCCAGTACTTC.

J is TRBJ1-2 and V is TRBV19, with D maybe TRBD1 (6 bases). With 5 bases removed from V and 4 bases from J, the gap between germline ends came to 11 bases. The CDR3 sequence is 13 residues long. Germline assignment: CDR1 LNHDA and CDR2 SQIVND (reference sequence). CDR3 DNA sequence: TGTGCCAGTAGTTCCACAGGGAGCTATGGCTACACCTTC. As protein: CASSSTGSYGYTF.

This clone occurred once. V usage is TRBV7-2 and J usage is TRBJ2-1; maybe TRBD1 (6 bases). V lost 8 bases to trimming and J lost 15 bases, with 20 bases between them. The CDR3 has 12 amino acids. Germline loops: CDR1 SGHTA, CDR2 FQGNSA. CDR3 protein: CASRRGTGSTFF. CDR3 nucleotides: TGTGCCAGCCGTAGGGGGACGGGATCTACGTTCTTC. The full variable domain, completed using reference TRBV7-2 and TRBJ2-1, is GAGVSQSPSNKVTEKGKDVELRCDPISGHTALYWYRQSLGQGLEFLIYFQGNSAPDKSGLPSDRFSAERTGGSVSTLTIQRTQQEDSAVYLCASRRGTGSTFFGPGTRLTVL.

The chain uses TRBV12-5 and TRBJ2-7; D is undetermined. Germline CDR1 and CDR2: LGHNT and FRNRAP. The CDR3 consists of 11 residues. V shed 4 bases and J shed 4 bases, with 5 bases lying between them. CDR3 DNA: TGTGCTAGTGGTTCCCGTTACGAGCAGTACTTC. Encoded protein: CASGSRYEQYF.